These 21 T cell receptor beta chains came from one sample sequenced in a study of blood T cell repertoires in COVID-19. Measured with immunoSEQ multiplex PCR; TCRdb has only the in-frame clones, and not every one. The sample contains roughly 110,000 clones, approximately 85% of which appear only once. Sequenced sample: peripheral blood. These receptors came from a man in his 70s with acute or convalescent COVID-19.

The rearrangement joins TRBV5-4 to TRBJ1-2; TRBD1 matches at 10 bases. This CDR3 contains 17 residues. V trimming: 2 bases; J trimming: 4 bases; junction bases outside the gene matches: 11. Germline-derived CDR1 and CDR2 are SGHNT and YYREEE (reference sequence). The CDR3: CASSFLGQGTWGYGYTF. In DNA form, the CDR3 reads TGTGCCAGCAGCTTTTTGGGACAGGGGACCTGGGGCTATGGCTACACCTTC.

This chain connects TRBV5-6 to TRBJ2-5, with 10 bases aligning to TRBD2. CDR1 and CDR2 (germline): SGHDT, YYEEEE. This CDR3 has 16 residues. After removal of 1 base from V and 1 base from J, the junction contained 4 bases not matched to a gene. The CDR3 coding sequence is TGTGCCAGCAGCTTGTCTAGCGGGAGCGGCCAAGAGACCCAGTACTTC. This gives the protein CASSLSSGSGQETQYF.

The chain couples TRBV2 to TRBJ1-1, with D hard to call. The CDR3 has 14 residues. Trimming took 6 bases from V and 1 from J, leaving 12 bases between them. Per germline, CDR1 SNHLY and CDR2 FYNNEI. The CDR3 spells CASRTRVGNTEAFF. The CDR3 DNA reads TGTGCCAGCAGGACGCGGGTTGGGAACACTGAAGCTTTCTTT. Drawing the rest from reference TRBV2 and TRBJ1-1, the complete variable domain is EPEVTQTPSHQVTQMGQEVILRCVPISNHLYFYWYRQILGQKVEFLVSFYNNEISEKSEIFDDQFSVERPDGSNFTLKIRSTKLEDSAMYFCASRTRVGNTEAFFGQGTRLTVV.

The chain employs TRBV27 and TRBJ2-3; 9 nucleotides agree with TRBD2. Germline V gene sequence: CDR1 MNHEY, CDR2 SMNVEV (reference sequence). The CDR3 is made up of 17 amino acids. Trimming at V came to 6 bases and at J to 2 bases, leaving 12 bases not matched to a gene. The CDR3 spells CASSRERGATPTDTQYF. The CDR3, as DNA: TGTGCCAGCAGCCGAGAGCGGGGGGCTACCCCCACAGATACGCAGTATTTT.

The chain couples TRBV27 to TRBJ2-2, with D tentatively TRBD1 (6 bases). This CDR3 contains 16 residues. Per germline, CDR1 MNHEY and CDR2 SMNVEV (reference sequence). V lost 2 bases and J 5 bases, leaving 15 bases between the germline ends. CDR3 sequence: CASSLVPRGRTGELFF. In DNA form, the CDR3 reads TGTGCCAGCAGTTTAGTCCCCAGGGGTCGGACCGGGGAGCTGTTTTTT.

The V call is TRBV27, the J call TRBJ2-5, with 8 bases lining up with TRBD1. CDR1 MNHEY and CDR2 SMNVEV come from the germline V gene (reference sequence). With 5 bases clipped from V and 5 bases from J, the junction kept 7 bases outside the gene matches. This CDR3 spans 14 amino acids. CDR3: CASSLRRQGETQYF. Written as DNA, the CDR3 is TGTGCCAGCAGTCTCCGAAGACAGGGGGAGACCCAGTACTTC.

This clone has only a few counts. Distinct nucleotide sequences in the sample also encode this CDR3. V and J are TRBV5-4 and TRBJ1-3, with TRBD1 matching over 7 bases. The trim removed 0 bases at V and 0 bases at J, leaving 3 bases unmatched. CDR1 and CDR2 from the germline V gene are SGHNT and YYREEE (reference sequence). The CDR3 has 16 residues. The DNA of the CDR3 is TGTGCCAGCAGCTTGGCCTCAGGGGGCTCTGGAAACACCATATATTTT. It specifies CASSLASGGSGNTIYF.

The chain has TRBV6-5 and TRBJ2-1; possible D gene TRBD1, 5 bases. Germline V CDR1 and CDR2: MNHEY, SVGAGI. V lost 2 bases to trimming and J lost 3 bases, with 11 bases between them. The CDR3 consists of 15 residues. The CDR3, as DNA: TGTGCCAGCAGTTACCTCCAGGGCCACTACAATGAGCAGTTCTTC. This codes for CASSYLQGHYNEQFF.

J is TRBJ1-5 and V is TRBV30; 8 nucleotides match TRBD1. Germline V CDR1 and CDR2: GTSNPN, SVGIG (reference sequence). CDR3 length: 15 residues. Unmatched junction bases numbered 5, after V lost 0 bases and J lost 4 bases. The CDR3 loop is CAWSVDRGKNQPQHF. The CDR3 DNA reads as TGTGCCTGGAGTGTAGACAGGGGCAAAAATCAGCCCCAGCATTTT. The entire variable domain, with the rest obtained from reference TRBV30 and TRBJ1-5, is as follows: SQTIHQWPATLVQPVGSPLSLECTVEGTSNPNLYWYRQAAGRGLQLLFYSVGIGQISSEVPQNLSASRPQDRQFILSSKKLLLSDSGFYLCAWSVDRGKNQPQHFGDGTRLSIL.

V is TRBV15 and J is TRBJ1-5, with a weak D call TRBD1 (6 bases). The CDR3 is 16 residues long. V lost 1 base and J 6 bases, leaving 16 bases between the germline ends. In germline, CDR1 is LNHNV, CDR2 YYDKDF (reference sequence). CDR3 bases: TGTGCCACCAGCAGAGCTAAGGGGGTAGGGGTTCAGCCCCAGCATTTT. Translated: CATSRAKGVGVQPQHF.

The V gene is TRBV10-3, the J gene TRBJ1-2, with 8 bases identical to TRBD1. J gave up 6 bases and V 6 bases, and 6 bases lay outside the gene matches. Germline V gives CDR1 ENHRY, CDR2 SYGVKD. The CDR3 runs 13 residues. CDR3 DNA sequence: TGTGCCATCAGGTGGTCAGGGGGCCATGGCTACACCTTC. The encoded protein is CAIRWSGGHGYTF.

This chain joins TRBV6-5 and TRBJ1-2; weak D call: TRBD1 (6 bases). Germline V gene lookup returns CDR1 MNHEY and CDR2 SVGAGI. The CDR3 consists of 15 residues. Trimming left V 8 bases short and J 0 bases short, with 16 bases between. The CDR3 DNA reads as TGTGCCAGCCTCCGGACAGTCCCGGCTAACTATGGCTACACCTTC. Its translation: CASLRTVPANYGYTF.

In DNA, the CDR3 is TGTGCCAGCAGCCCCAATAAACTAGCGGGAGGCCGCAATGAGCAGTTCTTC. It specifies CASSPNKLAGGRNEQFF. The rearrangement uses TRBV7-9 and TRBJ2-1; 12 nucleotides match TRBD2. The CDR3 loop spans 17 amino acids. Germline loops: CDR1 SEHNR, CDR2 FQNEAQ (reference sequence). V gave up 5 bases and J gave up 6 bases; unmatched junction bases: 11.

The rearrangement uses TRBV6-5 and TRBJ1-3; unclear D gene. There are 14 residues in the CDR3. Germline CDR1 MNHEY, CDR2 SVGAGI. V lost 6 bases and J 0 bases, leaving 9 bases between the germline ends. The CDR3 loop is CASRLDNSGNTIYF. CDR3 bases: TGTGCCAGCAGGCTCGACAACTCTGGAAACACCATATATTTT.

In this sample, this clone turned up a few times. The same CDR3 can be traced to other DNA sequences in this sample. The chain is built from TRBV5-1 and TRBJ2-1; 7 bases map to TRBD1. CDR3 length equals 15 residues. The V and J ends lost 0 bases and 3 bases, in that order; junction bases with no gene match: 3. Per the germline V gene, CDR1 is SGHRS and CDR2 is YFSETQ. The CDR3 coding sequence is TGCGCCAGCAGCTTGGTGGCAGGGGGCTACAATGAGCAGTTCTTC. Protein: CASSLVAGGYNEQFF. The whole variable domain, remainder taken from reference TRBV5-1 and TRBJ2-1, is KAGVTQTPRYLIKTRGQQVTLSCSPISGHRSVSWYQQTPGQGLQFLFEYFSETQRNKGNFPGRFSGRQFSNSRSEMNVSTLELGDSALYLCASSLVAGGYNEQFFGPGTRLTVL.

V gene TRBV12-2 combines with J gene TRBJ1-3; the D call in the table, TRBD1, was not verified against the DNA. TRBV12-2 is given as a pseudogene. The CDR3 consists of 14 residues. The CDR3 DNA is TGTGCAAGTCGCTTAGGGGCATCTGGAAACACCATATATTTT. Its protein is CASRLGASGNTIYF.

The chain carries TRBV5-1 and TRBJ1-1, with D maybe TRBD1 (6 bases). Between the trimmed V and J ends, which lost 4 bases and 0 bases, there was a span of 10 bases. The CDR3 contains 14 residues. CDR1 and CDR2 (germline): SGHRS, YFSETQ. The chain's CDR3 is CASSEQGMNTEAFF. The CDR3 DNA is TGCGCCAGCAGCGAACAGGGAATGAACACTGAAGCTTTCTTT.

The CDR3 region has the DNA TGTGCCAGCAGCCAAGATAGGGGAGGGCCAAACTATGGCTACACCTTC. Residues: CASSQDRGGPNYGYTF. The chain links TRBV3-1 (or the pseudogene TRBV3-2) to TRBJ1-2; D perhaps matches TRBD1 (5 bases). Germline CDR1 is LGHDT and CDR2 is YNNKEL (reference sequence). With 0 bases removed from V and 2 bases from J, the gap between germline ends came to 13 bases. This CDR3 contains 16 residues.

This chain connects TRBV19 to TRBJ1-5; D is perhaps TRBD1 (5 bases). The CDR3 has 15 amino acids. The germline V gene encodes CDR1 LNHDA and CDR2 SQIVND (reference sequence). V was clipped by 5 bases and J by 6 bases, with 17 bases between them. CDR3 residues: CASSAWDGTIQPQHF. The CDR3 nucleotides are TGTGCCAGTAGTGCCTGGGACGGGACTATTCAGCCCCAGCATTTT.

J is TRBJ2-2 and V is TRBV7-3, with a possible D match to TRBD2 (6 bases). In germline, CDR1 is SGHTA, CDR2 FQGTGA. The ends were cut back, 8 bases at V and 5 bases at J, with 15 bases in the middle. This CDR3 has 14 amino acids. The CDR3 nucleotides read TGTGCCAGCGTGACTAGGTCAGGGACCGGGGAGCTGTTTTTT. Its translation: CASVTRSGTGELFF.

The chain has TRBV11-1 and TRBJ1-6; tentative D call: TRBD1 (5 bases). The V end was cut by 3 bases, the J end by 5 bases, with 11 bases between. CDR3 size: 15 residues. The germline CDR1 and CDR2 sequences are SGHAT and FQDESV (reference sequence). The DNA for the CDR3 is TGTGCCAGCAGCTTCGGGGGTGCCGATAATTCACCCCTCCACTTT. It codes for CASSFGGADNSPLHF.